The 32 T cell receptor beta chains below come from one sample, sequenced in a study of radiotherapy plus CTLA-4 blockade in lung cancer. Clones were read by immunoSEQ multiplex PCR, and TCRdb kept only the in-frame ones, dropping some. The sample carries roughly 100,000 clones, approximately 78% recorded once. The source was peripheral blood, collected from a patient treated with radiotherapy plus ipilimumab. These receptors came from a human donor with non-small cell lung cancer who had a partial response to radiotherapy plus ipilimumab.

This chain uses TRBV5-6 with TRBJ2-3; possibly TRBD1 for D (6 bases). V lost 7 bases and J 2 bases, leaving 20 bases between the germline ends. The CDR3 length is 16 residues. CDR1 SGHDT and CDR2 YYEEEE come from the germline V gene. The CDR3 sequence is CASSNRAETLTDTQYF. The CDR3 DNA reads as TGTGCCAGCTCGAACAGGGCAGAAACGCTCACAGATACGCAGTATTTT.

This clone occurred a few times. The CDR3 reads CASSESGTGRYEQYF. CDR3 sequence (DNA): TGTGCCAGCAGCGAGTCCGGGACAGGGAGGTACGAGCAGTACTTC. The chain joins TRBV9 to TRBJ2-7; TRBD1 matches 9 bases. The CDR3 is 15 amino acids. Germline CDR1 is SGDLS and CDR2 is YYNGEE. V lost 3 bases to trimming and J lost 4 bases; unmatched junction nucleotides: 8.

The table lists this clone with a count of one. V usage is TRBV7-3 and J usage is TRBJ2-3; 12 nucleotides align to TRBD2. Trimming took 1 base from V and 6 from J; bases not matched to a gene: 2. Germline values: CDR1 SGHTA, CDR2 FQGTGA. The CDR3 is made up of 15 amino acids. Written as DNA, the CDR3 is TGTGCCAGCAGCTTAAGACTAGCGGGAGAGGATACGCAGTATTTT. Translated: CASSLRLAGEDTQYF.

This chain joins TRBV7-9 and TRBJ2-3; 8 positions agree with TRBD1. Germline CDR1 is SEHNR and CDR2 is FQNEAQ (reference sequence). V shed 5 bases and J 2 bases; nucleotides not matched to a gene: 6. The CDR3 contains 15 residues. CDR3: CASSRWDRSTDTQYF. The CDR3 bases are TGTGCCAGCAGCCGATGGGACAGGTCCACAGATACGCAGTATTTT.

This chain links TRBV9 with TRBJ2-3, with TRBD2 as a possible D gene (6 bases). The CDR3 consists of 16 residues. Germline loops: CDR1 SGDLS, CDR2 YYNGEE. Trimming left V 4 bases short and J 0 bases short, with 15 bases between. DNA of the CDR3: TGTGCCAGCAGCCCCCGAGCGGGTGCTAGCACAGATACGCAGTATTTT. It yields the protein CASSPRAGASTDTQYF.

The J gene is TRBJ1-1, the V gene TRBV5-8, with D unclear. The CDR3 extends over 13 amino acids. The germline V gene encodes CDR1 SGHTS and CDR2 YDEGEE. The V and J ends lost 5 bases and 1 base respectively, with 9 bases between them. CDR3 in amino acids: CASRFGGNTEAFF. The CDR3 region has the DNA TGTGCCAGCAGGTTCGGAGGGAACACTGAAGCTTTCTTT.

The CDR3 nucleotides read TGCGCCAGCAGCCAAGAAACTTCCTTGGACACTGAAGCTTTCTTT. It translates to CASSQETSLDTEAFF. V is TRBV4-1 and J is TRBJ1-1; D remains unclear. The CDR3 length is 15 residues. Between the trimmed V and J ends, which lost 0 bases and 3 bases, there was a span of 11 bases. Germline V gives CDR1 MGHRA, CDR2 YSYEKL.

This chain joins TRBV11-2 and TRBJ2-1; 9 bases are a match to TRBD2. The trim removed 5 bases at V and 0 bases at J, leaving 5 bases unmatched. The CDR3 totals 16 residues. Germline V gene data show CDR1 as SGHAT and CDR2 as FQNNGV. CDR3 amino acids: CASSVSGSSSYNEQFF. The CDR3 nucleotides are TGTGCCAGCAGCGTTAGCGGGAGCAGCTCCTACAATGAGCAGTTCTTC.

The genes are TRBV5-6 and TRBJ1-4, with D possibly TRBD1 on 6 matching bases. Between the trimmed V and J ends, which lost 1 base and 8 bases, there was a span of 12 bases. The CDR3 spans 14 residues. Germline-derived CDR1 and CDR2 are SGHDT and YYEEEE. The chain's CDR3 is CASSLQGQGEKLFF. The DNA for the CDR3 is TGTGCCAGCAGCTTGCAGGGGCAGGGGGAAAAACTGTTTTTT.

This rearrangement joins TRBV6-6 to TRBJ2-5, with 8 positions matching TRBD1. Unmatched junction bases numbered 5, after V lost 6 bases and J lost 5 bases. CDR1 and CDR2 (germline): MNHNY, SVGAGI (reference sequence). The CDR3 totals 13 residues. CDR3 sequence reads: CASSSTGEETQYF. Written as DNA, the CDR3 is TGTGCCAGCAGCTCGACAGGGGAGGAGACCCAGTACTTC.

This clone was picked up a small number of times. The chain uses TRBV11-3 and TRBJ2-5, with D possibly matching TRBD2 (5 bases). Germline CDR1 is SGHNT and CDR2 is YENEEA. V shed 3 bases and J shed 5 bases, with 13 bases lying between them. There are 14 residues in the CDR3. CDR3: CASSLLRESETQYF. CDR3 in DNA: TGTGCCAGCAGCTTGTTGAGGGAGTCGGAGACCCAGTACTTC.

This clone was detected only a few times. The chain couples TRBV6-5 to TRBJ2-3, with D tentatively TRBD2 (7 bases). Germline loops: CDR1 MNHEY, CDR2 SVGAGI. This CDR3 has 15 amino acids. Trimming pared 5 bases from V and 0 bases from J, leaving 12 bases between. DNA for the CDR3: TGTGCCAGCAGTCTAGGGGGGGGGAGCACAGATACGCAGTATTTT. Its translation: CASSLGGGSTDTQYF.

This chain joins TRBV28 and TRBJ1-2; D is uncertain. The V end lost 4 bases, the J end lost 7 bases, and 16 bases lay between the germline ends. The CDR3 has 14 amino acids. Per germline, CDR1 MDHEN and CDR2 SYDVKM. The CDR3, as DNA: TGTGCCAGCAGTTACCCCGAGACATCGCGTGGCTACACCTTC. This sequence encodes CASSYPETSRGYTF.

The chain employs TRBV5-8 and TRBJ1-3; no definite D call. The germline gives CDR1 SGHTS, CDR2 YDEGEE. The V and J ends lost 2 bases and 2 bases respectively, with 14 bases between them. CDR3 length: 16 residues. The CDR3 protein is CASSLLSNGAGNTIYF. CDR3 coding DNA: TGTGCCAGCAGCTTACTCTCAAACGGGGCTGGAAACACCATATATTTT. The variable domain in full, completed from reference TRBV5-8 and TRBJ1-3, reads EAGVTQSPTHLIKTRGQQATLRCSPISGHTSVYWYQQALGLGLQFLLWYDEGEERNRGNFPPRFSGRQFPNYSSELNVNALELEDSALYLCASSLLSNGAGNTIYFGEGSWLTVV.

Note on this clone: The junction and the germline gene differ at one end; a read error may be behind it. The chain uses TRBV27 and TRBJ1-4; the D is unclear. The CDR3 loop spans 15 amino acids. Per germline, CDR1 MNHEY and CDR2 SMNVEV (reference sequence). In nucleotides, the CDR3 is TGTGCCGGCAGAACTACAACTGCAACTAATGAAAAACTGTTTTTT. It codes for CAGRTTTATNEKLFF.

The rearrangement uses TRBV7-2 and TRBJ2-7, with TRBD2 identical over 9 bases. In germline, CDR1 is SGHTA, CDR2 FQGNSA. V shed 3 bases and J 5 bases; nucleotides not matched to a gene: 8. The CDR3 is 15 residues long. CDR3 amino acids: CASSFVLASGNEQYF. CDR3 nucleotide sequence: TGTGCCAGCAGCTTTGTTTTGGCTAGCGGGAACGAGCAGTACTTC.

This clone has more than one count but fewer than ten. The V and J genes are TRBV7-2 and TRBJ1-3, with unresolved D. V was pared by 5 bases and J by 0 bases, with 14 bases between. The length of the CDR3 is 16 residues. CDR1 SGHTA and CDR2 FQGNSA come from the germline V gene. In DNA form, the CDR3 reads TGTGCCAGCAGCCCCCAAACGGGTTACTCTGGAAACACCATATATTTT. Translated: CASSPQTGYSGNTIYF. Looking up the rest from reference TRBV7-2 and TRBJ1-3 gives the full variable domain: GAGVSQSPSNKVTEKGKDVELRCDPISGHTALYWYRQSLGQGLEFLIYFQGNSAPDKSGLPSDRFSAERTGGSVSTLTIQRTQQEDSAVYLCASSPQTGYSGNTIYFGEGSWLTVV.

This clone came up once. The rearrangement links TRBV9 to TRBJ2-1, with 9 bases lining up with TRBD2. Germline trimming cut 3 bases from V and 2 bases from J; bases unmatched to any gene: 9. The CDR3 sequence is 17 residues long. The germline CDR1 and CDR2 sequences are SGDLS and YYNGEE. CDR3 in amino acids: CASSAYHSGSTYNEQFF. The CDR3 DNA follows: TGTGCCAGCAGCGCCTACCATAGCGGGAGTACCTACAATGAGCAGTTCTTC.

This chain joins TRBV27 and TRBJ2-3; possibly TRBD2 for D (6 bases). Trimming took off 4 bases at V and 1 base at J, with 12 bases between the two ends. The CDR3 has 15 residues. CDR1 and CDR2 from the germline V gene are MNHEY and SMNVEV (reference sequence). CDR3 protein: CASSSLASGTDTQYF. As DNA, the CDR3 is TGTGCCAGCAGTTCCCTAGCTAGCGGCACAGATACGCAGTATTTT.

The V gene is TRBV6-5, the J gene TRBJ2-2; D uncertain. The CDR3 consists of 13 residues. Trimming stripped 5 bases from V and 7 bases from J, with 11 bases between. Per germline, CDR1 MNHEY and CDR2 SVGAGI. The CDR3 sequence is CASSEVARGELFF. The CDR3 DNA reads as TGTGCCAGCAGTGAAGTGGCCCGCGGGGAGCTGTTTTTT.

This clone was seen once. This sequence joins TRBV7-3 and TRBJ1-1; a possible D gene is TRBD1 (5 bases). V dropped 5 bases and J dropped 12 bases, with 22 bases sitting between them. This CDR3 is 14 amino acids long. Germline V gene data show CDR1 as SGHTA and CDR2 as FQGTGA. Here the CDR3 reads CASSLSGDGTQTFF. CDR3 in DNA: TGTGCCAGCAGCCTATCGGGGGACGGGACCCAGACTTTCTTT. The complete variable domain, with remaining parts taken from reference TRBV7-3 and TRBJ1-1, reads GAGVSQTPSNKVTEKGKYVELRCDPISGHTALYWYRQSLGQGPEFLIYFQGTGAADDSGLPNDRFFAVRPEGSVSTLKIQRTERGDSAVYLCASSLSGDGTQTFFGQGTRLTVV.

The V call is TRBV6-5, the J call TRBJ1-6; 7 bases line up with TRBD1. This CDR3 is built from 15 residues. The V and J ends lost 6 bases and 7 bases, in that order; junction bases with no gene match: 9. The germline gives CDR1 MNHEY, CDR2 SVGAGI. The CDR3 loop reads CASSRQGSGNSPLHF. DNA of the CDR3: TGTGCCAGCAGCCGACAGGGTTCGGGCAATTCACCCCTCCACTTT.

This clone was detected only a few times. The chain couples TRBV9 to TRBJ2-5, with a tentative D call TRBD2 (5 bases). Germline-derived CDR1 and CDR2 are SGDLS and YYNGEE. The CDR3 runs to 15 residues. The V end was cut by 0 bases, the J end by 4 bases, with 13 bases between. DNA for the CDR3: TGTGCCAGCAGCGTAGGGGGTAGCGTTCGAGAGACCCAGTACTTC. This gives the protein CASSVGGSVRETQYF.

The chain is built from TRBV28 and TRBJ2-7; 8 positions agree with TRBD1. The V segment lost 8 bases and the J segment 4 bases; nucleotides outside the gene matches: 7. CDR3 size: 13 residues. Germline V gene sequence: CDR1 MDHEN, CDR2 SYDVKM. CDR3 DNA sequence: TGTGCCAGCGGTACAGGGGGGTTTTACGAGCAGTACTTC. This sequence encodes CASGTGGFYEQYF.

This chain connects TRBV2 to TRBJ2-1; perhaps TRBD1 as D (6 bases). The CDR3 has 15 amino acids. Germline CDR1 is SNHLY and CDR2 is FYNNEI. V was pared by 8 bases and J by 2 bases, with 16 bases between. The CDR3 nucleotides are TGTGCCAGCGTGCCAGGGGCAATTACCTACAATGAGCAGTTCTTC. Translation gives CASVPGAITYNEQFF.

This clone was detected only a few times. The chain links TRBV11-2 to TRBJ2-5, with TRBD2 identical over 10 bases. Germline trimming cut 4 bases from V and 1 base from J; bases unmatched to any gene: 3. In germline, CDR1 is SGHAT, CDR2 FQNNGV. This CDR3 contains 15 residues. CDR3 coding DNA: TGTGCCAGCAGCTCGAGGACTAGCGGCCAAGAGACCCAGTACTTC. As protein: CASSSRTSGQETQYF.

The chain uses TRBV5-1 and TRBJ2-1; 12 bases match TRBD2. Losses at the gene ends were 4 bases for V and 4 bases for J; bases not matched to a gene: 6. Germline values: CDR1 SGHRS, CDR2 YFSETQ. The CDR3 extends over 16 amino acids. CDR3 region: CASSLSTSGGYNEQFF. DNA for the CDR3: TGCGCCAGCAGCCTATCGACTAGCGGGGGTTACAATGAGCAGTTCTTC.

This chain uses TRBV29-1 with TRBJ2-1; possible D gene TRBD1, 5 bases. The CDR3 is 15 residues long. CDR1 SQVTM and CDR2 ANQGSEA come from the germline V gene. V gave up 2 bases and J gave up 6 bases, with 17 bases separating them. This CDR3 is CSVESATVLSNEQFF. The CDR3 nucleotides are TGCAGCGTTGAATCGGCGACAGTACTTAGCAATGAGCAGTTCTTC.

The CDR3 DNA follows: TGTGCCAGCTCACCACCGTTCCTGGAGACCCAGTACTTC. The encoded protein is CASSPPFLETQYF. The V call is TRBV18, the J call TRBJ2-5; D remains unclear. V lost 0 bases and J lost 5, with 7 bases in between. This CDR3 is 13 amino acids long. CDR1 is KGHSH, CDR2 LQKENI, per germline.

The rearrangement uses TRBV19 and TRBJ2-7; 9 bases fit TRBD1. The CDR3 consists of 13 residues. V lost 10 bases, J lost 0 bases, and 4 bases stayed unmatched. Germline CDR1 LNHDA, CDR2 SQIVND (reference sequence). The CDR3 region is CATQQGASYEQYF. CDR3 DNA: TGTGCCACCCAACAGGGGGCCTCCTACGAGCAGTACTTC.

The V call is TRBV28, the J call TRBJ2-4, with TRBD2 identical over 15 bases. This CDR3 has 17 residues. V was clipped by 5 bases and J by 6 bases; unmatched bases: 8. The germline V gene has CDR1 MDHEN and CDR2 SYDVKM. The CDR3 coding sequence is TGTGCCAGCAGTCTAGGACTAGCGGGAGGGGCCGGAAACATTCAGTACTTC. Amino acids: CASSLGLAGGAGNIQYF.

This chain connects TRBV29-1 to TRBJ2-3, with D tentatively TRBD2 (6 bases). Deletions cut 4 bases from V and 4 bases from J, with 9 bases between. CDR1 SQVTM and CDR2 ANQGSEA come from the germline V gene. This CDR3 has 12 residues. CDR3 sequence (DNA): TGCAGCGTTGCCGCGGGATCAGATACGCAGTATTTT. It codes for CSVAAGSDTQYF.